The clone carrying this T cell receptor (beta chain) was seen a few times. Its target is not known. Germline CDR1 is LGHDT and CDR2 is YNNKEL (reference sequence). This CDR3 is 18 amino acids long. The V end lost 3 bases, the J end lost 2 bases, and 22 bases lay between the germline ends. The sample belongs to a study of regulatory T cells in long-lasting Graves disease. The study's findings and limits: Small sample size may have lowered accuracy. TCR diversity was lower in persistent than newly diagnosed Graves' disease.

The sample's time point: newly diagnosed GD, antithyroid drugs for less than 3 months. The authors made the TCR library using RNA they extracted from PBMCs. In building TCR beta libraries, iRepertoire HTBI primers were used together with Arm-PCR of CDR3 regions. TCRdb reprocessed the multiplex PCR reads with MiXCR, giving one entry per CDR3 protein. The sample lists about 620,000 distinct CDR3 sequences, approximately 15% occurring once. A further study also used this sample, focusing on T cells in Graves' hyperthyroidism and ophthalmopathy. That study reports: Those with hyperthyroidism were 18 to 65 years old, newly diagnosed, and ill for under 2 months. The model foresaw ophthalmopathy a median 6.5 months prior to onset.

The source was peripheral blood mononuclear cells (PBMCs), collected at new diagnosis, from a patient treated with antithyroid drugs. The chain has TRBV3-1 and TRBJ2-5; D may be TRBD1 (6 bases). The sequence came from a woman aged 25 to 39 with Graves disease. The CDR3 here is CASSHTRNRIGGQETQYF. DNA for the CDR3: TGTGCCAGCAGCCACACGAGGAACAGGATAGGGGGACAAGAGACCCAGTACTTC.